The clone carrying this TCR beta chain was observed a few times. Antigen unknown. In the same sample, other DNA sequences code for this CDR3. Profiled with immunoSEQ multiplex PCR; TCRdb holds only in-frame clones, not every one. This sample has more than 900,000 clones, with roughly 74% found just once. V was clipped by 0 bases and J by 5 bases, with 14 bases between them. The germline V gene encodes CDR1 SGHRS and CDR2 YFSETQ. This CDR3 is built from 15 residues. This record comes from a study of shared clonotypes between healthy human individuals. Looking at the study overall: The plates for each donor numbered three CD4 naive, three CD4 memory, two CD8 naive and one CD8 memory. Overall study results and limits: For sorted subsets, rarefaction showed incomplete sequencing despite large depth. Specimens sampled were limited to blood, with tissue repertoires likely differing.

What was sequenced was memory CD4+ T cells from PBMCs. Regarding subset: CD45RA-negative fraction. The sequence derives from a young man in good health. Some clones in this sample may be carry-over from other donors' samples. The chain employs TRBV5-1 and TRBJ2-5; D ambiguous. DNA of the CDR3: TGCGCCAGCAGCTTGGGTACGGGCGGACGGGAGACCCAGTACTTC. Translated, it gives CASSLGTGGRETQYF.